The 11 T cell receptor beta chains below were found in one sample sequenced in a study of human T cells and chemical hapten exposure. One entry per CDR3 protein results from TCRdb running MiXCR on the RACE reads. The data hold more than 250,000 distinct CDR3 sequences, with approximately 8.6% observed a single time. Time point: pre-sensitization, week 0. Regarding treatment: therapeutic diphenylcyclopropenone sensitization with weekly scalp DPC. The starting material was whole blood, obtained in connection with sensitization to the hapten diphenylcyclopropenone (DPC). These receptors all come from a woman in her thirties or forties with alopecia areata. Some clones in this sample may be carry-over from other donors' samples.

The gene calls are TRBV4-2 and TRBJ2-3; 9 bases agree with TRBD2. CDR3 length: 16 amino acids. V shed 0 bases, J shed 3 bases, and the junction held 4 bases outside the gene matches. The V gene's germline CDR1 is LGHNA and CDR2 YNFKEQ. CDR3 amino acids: CASSQEAAGGTDTQYF. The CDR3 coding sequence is TGTGCCAGCAGCCAAGAGGCAGCGGGGGGAACAGATACGCAGTATTTT.

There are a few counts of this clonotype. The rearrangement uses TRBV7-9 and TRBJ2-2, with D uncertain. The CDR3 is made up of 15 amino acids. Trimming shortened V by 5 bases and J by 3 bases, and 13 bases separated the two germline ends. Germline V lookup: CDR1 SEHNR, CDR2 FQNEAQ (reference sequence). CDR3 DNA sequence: TGTGCCAGCAGCCCCGTAGGTGTATACACCGGGGAGCTGTTTTTT. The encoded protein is CASSPVGVYTGELFF.

CDR3 region: CASSFETSGISTDTQYF. CDR3 nucleotide sequence: TGTGCCAGCAGTTTCGAGACTAGCGGAATTAGCACAGATACGCAGTATTTT. The V and J genes are TRBV6-2 or TRBV6-3 and TRBJ2-3, with 9 bases identical to TRBD2. Per the germline V gene, CDR1 is MNHEY and CDR2 is SVGEGT. CDR3 length: 17 residues. V lost 4 bases, J lost 0 bases, and 8 bases stayed unmatched.

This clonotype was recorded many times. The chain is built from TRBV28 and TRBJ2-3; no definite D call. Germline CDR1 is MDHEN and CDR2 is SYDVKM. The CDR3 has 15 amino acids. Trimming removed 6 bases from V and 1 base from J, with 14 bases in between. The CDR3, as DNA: TGTGCCAGCAGGGAAGTTGGTTCTGGCACAGATACGCAGTATTTT. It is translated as CASREVGSGTDTQYF.

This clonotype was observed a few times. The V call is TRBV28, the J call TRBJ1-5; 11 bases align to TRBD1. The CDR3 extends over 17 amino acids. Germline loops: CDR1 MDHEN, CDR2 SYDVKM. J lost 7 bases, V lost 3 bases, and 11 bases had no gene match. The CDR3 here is CASSLGPLGTGGQPQHF. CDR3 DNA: TGTGCCAGCAGTTTGGGCCCTCTCGGGACAGGGGGACAGCCCCAGCATTTT.

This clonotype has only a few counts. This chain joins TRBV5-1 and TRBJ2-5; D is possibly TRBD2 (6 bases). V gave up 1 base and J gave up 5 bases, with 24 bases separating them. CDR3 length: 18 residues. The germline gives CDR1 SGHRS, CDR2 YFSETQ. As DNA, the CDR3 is TGCGCCAGCAGCTTGAGGTTTGAGCGGGCCCCCCGAGGGGAGACCCAGTACTTC. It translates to CASSLRFERAPRGETQYF.

The CDR3 here is CASSPRGDRDLSEQYF. CDR3 DNA sequence: TGTGCCAGCAGCCCCCGGGGGGACAGGGATCTGAGCGAGCAGTACTTC. The chain combines TRBV7-9 with TRBJ2-7; 9 bases match TRBD1. The CDR3 is 16 amino acids. The J segment lost 6 bases and the V segment lost 5 bases, leaving 14 bases of the junction unmatched. Per germline, CDR1 SEHNR and CDR2 FQNEAQ (reference sequence). The variable domain in full, completed from reference TRBV7-9 and TRBJ2-7, reads DTGVSQNPRHKITKRGQNVTFRCDPISEHNRLYWYRQTLGQGPEFLTYFQNEAQLEKSRLLSDRFSAERPKGSFSTLEIQRTEQGDSAMYLCASSPRGDRDLSEQYFGPGTRLTVT.

CDR3 loop: CASSYKGQGAYEQYF. CDR3 in DNA: TGTGCCAGCAGTTACAAGGGACAGGGGGCTTACGAGCAGTACTTC. This chain links TRBV6-2 or TRBV6-3 with TRBJ2-7, with 12 bases that match TRBD1. CDR1 is MNHEY, CDR2 SVGEGT, per germline. The CDR3 totals 15 residues. The junction had 3 bases not matched to a gene; V was cut back by 2 bases and J by 4 bases.

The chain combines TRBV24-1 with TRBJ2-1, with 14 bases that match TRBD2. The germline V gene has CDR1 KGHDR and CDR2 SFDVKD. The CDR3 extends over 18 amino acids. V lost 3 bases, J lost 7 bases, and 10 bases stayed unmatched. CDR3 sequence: CATSDGLTSGRASNEQFF. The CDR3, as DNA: TGTGCCACCAGTGATGGTTTGACTAGCGGGAGGGCCAGTAATGAGCAGTTCTTC.

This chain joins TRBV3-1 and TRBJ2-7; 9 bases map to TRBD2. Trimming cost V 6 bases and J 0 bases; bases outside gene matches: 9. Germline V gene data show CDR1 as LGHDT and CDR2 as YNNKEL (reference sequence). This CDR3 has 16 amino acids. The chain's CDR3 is CASSRGLAFSSYEQYF. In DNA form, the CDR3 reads TGTGCCAGCAGTCGTGGACTAGCGTTTAGCTCCTACGAGCAGTACTTC.

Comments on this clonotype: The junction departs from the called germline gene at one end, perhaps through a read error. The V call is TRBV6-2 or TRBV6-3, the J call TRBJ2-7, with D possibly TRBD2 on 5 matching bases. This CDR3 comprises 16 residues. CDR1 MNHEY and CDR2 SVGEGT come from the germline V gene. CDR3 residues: CASSLTGLRMSYKQYF. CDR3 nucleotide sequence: TGTGCCAGCAGCCTGACCGGACTGAGGATGTCCTACAAGCAGTACTTC.